The rows below give T cell receptor beta chains drawn from one sample of a study of OX40 agonist ivuxolimab in advanced cancers. Only in-frame clones appear in the TCRdb table, and some are missing; sequencing was by immunoSEQ multiplex PCR. Among around 77,000 clones listed, 80% to 90% were seen once. The sample in question was CD4+ or CD8+ T cells sorted from blood, obtained in a trial of the OX40 agonist ivuxolimab. The source is an adult with an advanced solid tumor such as melanoma, head and neck, liver or kidney cancer. CDR3s include the opening cysteine and the closing phenylalanine or tryptophan. A D gene is named only where the DNA matches it firmly. Clone size is shown for a subset of rows, as once, few, many or a class of expanded clone.

size	D	V	J	DNA	CDR3
-	TRBD2	TRBV5-5	TRBJ2-1	TGTGCCAGCAGCGTATCTAGCGGGGGCTCCTACAATGAGCAGTTCTTC	CASSVSSGGSYNEQFF
-	TRBD1	TRBV2	TRBJ2-6	TGTGCCCTGACAGGGGGCTCCTTAAGATCTGGGGCCAACGTCCTGACTTTC	CALTGGSLRSGANVLTF
-	-	TRBV5-1	TRBJ1-1	TGCGCCAGCAGCTTGCAAGGAGACACTGAAGCTTTCTTT	CASSLQGDTEAFF
once	-	TRBV11-1	TRBJ1-1	TGTGCCAGCAGCCCCGCATGGGGATCGGGCACTGAAGCTTTCTTT	CASSPAWGSGTEAFF
once	TRBD1	TRBV6-5	TRBJ2-2	TGTGCCAGCAGTTACCCGACAGGGGGAAGGGTCGGGGAGCTGTTTTTT	CASSYPTGGRVGELFF
-	-	TRBV5-4	TRBJ1-1	TGTGCCAGCAGCTTGAAAGGGATGTCTGAAGCTTTCTTT	CASSLKGMSEAFF
-	-	TRBV5-4	TRBJ2-7	TGTGCCAGCAGCTTGGGACCGAACTACGAGCAGTACTTC	CASSLGPNYEQYF
-	-	TRBV19	TRBJ1-5	TGTGCCAGTAGTATCCCCTATACGGGGCAGCCCCAGCATTTT	CASSIPYTGQPQHF
once	-	TRBV5-1	TRBJ2-3	TGCGCCAGCAGCTTGGGGACTACCACAGATACGCAGTATTTT	CASSLGTTTDTQYF
few	TRBD1	TRBV5-1	TRBJ1-2	TGCGCCAGCAGCGCACAGGGGCTCGGCTACACCTTC	CASSAQGLGYTF
-	-	TRBV7-3	TRBJ2-7	TGTGCCAGCAGCTTAAGTTTGGGGGCCTACGAGCAGTACTTC	CASSLSLGAYEQYF
-	TRBD1	TRBV30	TRBJ1-5	TGTGCCTGGAGCCTGGACAGGGGCTATCAGCCCCAGCATTTT	CAWSLDRGYQPQHF
-	-	TRBV5-5	TRBJ2-5	TGTGCCAGCAGCACGCCGGACGGGATCCAAGAGACCCAGTACTTC	CASSTPDGIQETQYF
-	-	TRBV7-2	TRBJ2-7	TGTGCCAGCAGCCTCAGCGATGATGCCCCCTACGAGCAGTACTTC	CASSLSDDAPYEQYF
-	TRBD1	TRBV6-5	TRBJ1-2	TGTGCCAGCAGATCGGACAGGAGCTATGGCTACACCTTC	CASRSDRSYGYTF
-	-	TRBV7-9	TRBJ2-7	TGTGCCAGCAGCTTGCGGGGGCCGCCCTCCTACGAGCAGTACTTC	CASSLRGPPSYEQYF
-	TRBD1	TRBV5-1	TRBJ2-7	TGCGCCAGCAGCCTAGACAGGGAATACGAGCAGTACTTC	CASSLDREYEQYF
-	-	TRBV5-5	TRBJ1-1	TGTGCCAGCACCTCCGGGGGGCTGTACACTGAAGCTTTCTTT	CASTSGGLYTEAFF
-	TRBD1	TRBV7-9	TRBJ1-2	TGTGCCAGCAAATGGTCCCTGACAGGGGGCGCAGACTATGGCTACACCTTC	CASKWSLTGGADYGYTF
-	TRBD2	TRBV7-9	TRBJ2-1	TGTGCCAGCAGCTTAGGGACTAGCGGGAGGGCTAAGTCCTATGAGCAGTTCTTC	CASSLGTSGRAKSYEQFF
once	-	TRBV6-4	TRBJ1-5	TGTGCCAGCAGTGAAAACGGGGGTTATCAGCCCCAGCATTTT	CASSENGGYQPQHF
-	-	TRBV7-2	TRBJ2-7	TGTGCCAGCAGCTCTCTCCTAATGGGGGGGCTAGGAACCTACGAGCAGTACTTC	CASSSLLMGGLGTYEQYF
few	-	TRBV2	TRBJ2-5	TGTGCCAGCCAGACTCAAGAGACCCAGTACTTC	CASQTQETQYF
-	-	TRBV5-4	TRBJ2-2	TGTGCCAGCAGCTTCGCGACCGGGGAGCTGTTTTTT	CASSFATGELFF
-	-	TRBV5-1	TRBJ2-5	TGCGCCAGCAGCCCAGGGGCCCCTTCCCTCCAAGAGACCCAGTACTTC	CASSPGAPSLQETQYF
-	TRBD1	TRBV29-1	TRBJ2-7	TGCAGCGTTGAAGGGGTGACAGGGGAGTATTCCTACGAGCAGTACTTC	CSVEGVTGEYSYEQYF
once	-	TRBV2	TRBJ1-6	TGTGCCAGCAGTGATCCCATGCAGGCATATAATTCACCCCTCCACTTT	CASSDPMQAYNSPLHF
-	TRBD2	TRBV10-2	TRBJ2-7	TGCGCCAGCCGGACTAGCGGGAAGAACGAGCAGTACTTC	CASRTSGKNEQYF
-	-	TRBV2	TRBJ1-3	TGTGCCAGCAGTAAACGGGGGGCTGGAAACACCATATATTTT	CASSKRGAGNTIYF
-	TRBD1	TRBV29-1	TRBJ1-4	TGCAGCGTTTGGGACAGGGGTTTTAAAAAACTGTTTTTT	CSVWDRGFKKLFF
-	-	TRBV6-1	TRBJ2-2	TGTGCCAGCAGTATAGCACCAAACACCGGGGAGCTGTTTTTT	CASSIAPNTGELFF
-	TRBD2	TRBV28	TRBJ2-1	TGTGCCAGCAGGGGACTAGCGGGAAGGAATGAGCAGTTCTTC	CASRGLAGRNEQFF
-	TRBD2	TRBV19	TRBJ2-1	TGTGCCAGTAGCACTCTTGGGACTAGCGGCTACAATGAGCAGTTCTTC	CASSTLGTSGYNEQFF
-	-	TRBV12-5	TRBJ2-7	TGTGCCCCGAGGGTCCACGAGCAGTACTTC	CAPRVHEQYF
-	TRBD2	TRBV6-5	TRBJ2-1	TGTGCCACCGATTCCGGGACTAGTAAGTTCTTC	CATDSGTSKFF
once	-	TRBV19	TRBJ2-1	TGTGCCAGTAGTCCCCAACAGGGTCCGCAGTTCTTC	CASSPQQGPQFF
-	TRBD1	TRBV2	TRBJ2-4	TGTGCCAGCAGTCTACAGGGGGCCAAAAACATTCAGTACTTC	CASSLQGAKNIQYF
-	-	TRBV28	TRBJ1-1	TGTGCCAGCAGTTTAGGAAGCAGCACCTTTTTCCCTTTCTTT	CASSLGSSTFFPFF
-	TRBD1	TRBV28	TRBJ1-4	TGTGCCAGCAGCAGGGGGCAGCCTAATGAAAAACTGTTTTTT	CASSRGQPNEKLFF
-	TRBD1	TRBV19	TRBJ1-5	TGTGCCAGTAGACCCGGGACAGGCCTTGGCAATCAGCCCCAGCATTTT	CASRPGTGLGNQPQHF
-	-	TRBV7-8	TRBJ2-1	TGTGCCAGCAGCTTAGGGACCAACACAAATGAGCAGTTCTTC	CASSLGTNTNEQFF
-	TRBD2	TRBV7-2	TRBJ2-1	TGTGCCAGCAGCCTTAGCGGGGCGGAGCAGTTCTTC	CASSLSGAEQFF
-	-	TRBV27	TRBJ2-1	TGTGCCAGCAGTTTAAGGAGGGAGAACAATGAGCAGTTCTTC	CASSLRRENNEQFF
few	-	TRBV30	TRBJ1-1	TGTGCCTGGACCCGTAACATGAACACTGAAGCTTTCTTT	CAWTRNMNTEAFF
-	TRBD1	TRBV5-1	TRBJ2-5	TGCGCCAGCAGCCCCACAGGGGCCCAAGAGACCCAGTACTTC	CASSPTGAQETQYF
-	-	TRBV10-1	TRBJ1-2	TGCGCCAGCAAGCCGGACAGTGGAAACTATGGCTACACCTTC	CASKPDSGNYGYTF
-	-	TRBV19	TRBJ1-2	TGTGCCAGTAGTCCGGCCAGGGGAGGGGATGGCTACACCTTC	CASSPARGGDGYTF
-	-	TRBV7-8	TRBJ2-7	TGTGCCAGCACCGTGGACAGCTCCTACGAGCAGTACTTC	CASTVDSSYEQYF
-	-	TRBV28	TRBJ1-2	TGTGCCAGCACCACCGGTAAAGGGGCAGGGCATGGCTACACCTTC	CASTTGKGAGHGYTF
-	-	TRBV27	TRBJ2-7	TGTGCCAGCAGTTTCGGACTTCCCGGCTACGAGCAGTACTTC	CASSFGLPGYEQYF
-	TRBD2	TRBV10-3	TRBJ2-1	TGTGCCATCAGTTCGACTAGCGGGATAGTTAATGAGCAGTTCTTC	CAISSTSGIVNEQFF
-	-	TRBV18	TRBJ1-5	TGTGCCAGCTCCCCGGGTGCGGGTACCGAACAGCCCCAGCATTTT	CASSPGAGTEQPQHF
few	-	TRBV30	TRBJ1-5	TGTGCCTGGAGTCGGAGGGTCAATCAGCCCCAGCATTTT	CAWSRRVNQPQHF
-	TRBD1	TRBV5-6	TRBJ1-2	TGTGCCAGCAGCGACGACAGGGGGCGCGGCTACACCTTC	CASSDDRGRGYTF
few	-	TRBV2	TRBJ2-6	TGTGCCAGCAGTGAACGCCCGGGACAACCTGGGGCCAACGTCCTGACTTTC	CASSERPGQPGANVLTF
-	-	TRBV19	TRBJ1-5	TGTGCCAGTAGTGCAGGGGAAAAGAATCAGCCCCAGCATTTT	CASSAGEKNQPQHF
-	TRBD1	TRBV7-8	TRBJ2-7	TGTGCCAGCAGCTTAGCGCGGTGGAGGGGACAGGGATCTAGCTACGAGCAGTACTTC	CASSLARWRGQGSSYEQYF